This T cell receptor (beta chain) was obtained from a study of T cell responses to AZD1222 COVID-19 vaccine. Study outcomes and limitations: Among spike-specific TCRs, nearly half reportedly target unmutated variant regions. The study identified only six AZD1222 recipients as seropositive at baseline. There were mostly white British donors and more females than males, and clonal diversity was possibly underestimated.

CDR1 and CDR2 from the germline V gene are SGHRS and YFSETQ. CDR3 length equals 13 residues. Deletions cut 7 bases from V and 2 bases from J, with 9 bases between. Regarding this clone: Its matching antigen is unknown.

The data were produced by immunoSEQ multiplex PCR, yet TCRdb's version contains in-frame clones alone and is incomplete. The sample carries more than 95,000 clones, around 89% recorded once. The sample in question was peripheral blood, obtained on day 0 of AZD1222 vaccination. The source is an adult in good health. V gene TRBV5-1 combines with J gene TRBJ2-2; D is possibly TRBD1 (5 bases). DNA of the CDR3: TGCGCCAGCCTAAGGGGTAACACCGGGGAGCTGTTTTTT. As protein: CASLRGNTGELFF.